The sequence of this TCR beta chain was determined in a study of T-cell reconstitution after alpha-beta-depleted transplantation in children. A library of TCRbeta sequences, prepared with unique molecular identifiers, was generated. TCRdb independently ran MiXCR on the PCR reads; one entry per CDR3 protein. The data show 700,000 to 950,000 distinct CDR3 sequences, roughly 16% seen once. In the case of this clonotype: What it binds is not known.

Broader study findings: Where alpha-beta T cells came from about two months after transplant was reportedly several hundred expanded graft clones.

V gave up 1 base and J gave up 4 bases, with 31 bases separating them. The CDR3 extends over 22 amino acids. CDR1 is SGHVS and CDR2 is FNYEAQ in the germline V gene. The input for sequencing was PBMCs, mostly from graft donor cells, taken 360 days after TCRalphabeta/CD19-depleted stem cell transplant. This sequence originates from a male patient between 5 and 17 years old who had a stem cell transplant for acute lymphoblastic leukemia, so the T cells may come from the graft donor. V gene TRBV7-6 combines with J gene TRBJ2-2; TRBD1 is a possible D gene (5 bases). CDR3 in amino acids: CASSLDPPLQETARVGTGELFF. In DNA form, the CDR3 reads TGTGCCAGCAGCTTAGACCCACCTCTACAGGAGACCGCCAGGGTCGGCACCGGGGAGCTGTTTTTT.